These 9 T cell receptor beta chains share one sample of origin, sequenced in a study of blood T cell repertoires in COVID-19. Some clones are missing from TCRdb's copy, which holds only in-frame ones; the method was immunoSEQ multiplex PCR. The sample lists 130,000 to 150,000 clones; around 84% were seen once. The material sequenced was peripheral blood. Receptors were obtained from a man in his sixties with active or convalescent COVID-19.

The table lists this clone with a few counts. The chain links TRBV27 to TRBJ2-1, with 13 bases fitting TRBD2. With 7 bases clipped from V and 0 bases from J, the junction kept 9 bases outside the gene matches. The germline V gene has CDR1 MNHEY and CDR2 SMNVEV (reference sequence). CDR3 size: 18 residues. CDR3 sequence reads: CASTGLAGTLSSYNEQFF. The DNA for the CDR3 is TGTGCCAGCACGGGACTAGCGGGGACCCTGAGCTCCTACAATGAGCAGTTCTTC.

This chain uses TRBV5-1 with TRBJ1-2, with 9 bases that match TRBD1. The CDR3 spans 15 residues. Germline assignment: CDR1 SGHRS and CDR2 YFSETQ. V was clipped by 0 bases and J by 8 bases; unmatched bases: 8. CDR3 nucleotides: TGCGCCAGCAGCTTGGAGACAGGGGGTGAATTAGGCTACACCTTC. Translated, it gives CASSLETGGELGYTF.

V is TRBV7-6 and J is TRBJ2-4; 9 positions match TRBD1. The CDR3 loop spans 14 amino acids. V lost 4 bases and J lost 5; bases outside the gene matches: 3. The V gene's germline CDR1 is SGHVS and CDR2 FNYEAQ. CDR3 protein: CASSSGQGENIQYF. CDR3 DNA sequence: TGTGCCAGCAGCTCGGGACAGGGCGAAAACATTCAGTACTTC.

CDR3 region: CASSPGGWYQETQYF. For the CDR3, the DNA is TGTGCCAGCAGCCCCGGGGGGTGGTACCAAGAGACCCAGTACTTC. The chain carries TRBV7-3 and TRBJ2-5; 7 nucleotides line up with TRBD2. This CDR3 contains 15 residues. Trimming took 5 bases from V and 0 from J; bases not matched to a gene: 6. CDR1 and CDR2 from the germline V gene are SGHTA and FQGTGA.

As DNA, the CDR3 is TGTGCCAGCAGCCCCGGGACAGGGGGTGTTAATGAGCAGTTCTTC. Encoded protein: CASSPGTGGVNEQFF. The chain links TRBV5-4 to TRBJ2-1; TRBD1 matches at 11 bases. The CDR3 is 15 residues long. V lost 4 bases to trimming and J lost 7 bases; unmatched junction nucleotides: 7. Germline V gene sequence: CDR1 SGHNT, CDR2 YYREEE (reference sequence).

This chain uses TRBV6-5 with TRBJ1-5, with D uncertain. V lost 4 bases to trimming and J lost 11 bases, with 18 bases between them. Germline V gives CDR1 MNHEY, CDR2 SVGAGI. The CDR3 sequence is 14 residues long. The CDR3 nucleotides are TGTGCCAGCAGTTCGCGGCCTGAATCGGGAACCCAGCATTTT. This gives the protein CASSSRPESGTQHF.

The CDR3, as DNA: TGTGCCAGCAGCCTAGGGGCCCAGACAGAGCAGTACTTC. It is translated as CASSLGAQTEQYF. The chain couples TRBV6-2 or TRBV6-3 to TRBJ2-7, with D maybe TRBD1 (5 bases). The CDR3 spans 13 residues. V was clipped by 6 bases and J by 7 bases, with 16 bases between them. Looked up from germline, CDR1 is MNHEY and CDR2 is SVGEGT.

The chain has TRBV9 and TRBJ2-7; possibly TRBD2 for D (6 bases). V gave up 7 bases and J gave up 3 bases, with 11 bases separating them. CDR1 is SGDLS and CDR2 is YYNGEE in the germline V gene. The CDR3 totals 12 residues. The CDR3 bases are TGTGCCAGCGGAGGGCACGACTACGAGCAGTACTTC. Protein product: CASGGHDYEQYF.

The chain employs TRBV12-3 or TRBV12-4 and TRBJ1-5; tentatively, D is TRBD1 (6 bases). The germline V and J ends were trimmed by 1 base and 6 bases, with 7 bases remaining between them. CDR3 size: 13 residues. The CDR3 loop reads CASSLDRVQPQHF. For the CDR3, the DNA is TGTGCCAGCAGTTTAGACAGGGTTCAGCCCCAGCATTTT.